This T cell receptor (beta chain) was documented in a study of T-cell reconstitution after alpha-beta-depleted transplantation in children (dated by TCRdb to 2016 to 2018). About the investigation overall: The study quantitatively tracked T-cell immune reconstitution after TCRalphabeta/CD19-depleted allogeneic hematopoietic cell transplantation in children using TCR repertoire profiling. The research as a whole found: In some patients, the high TCRbeta diversity seen at day 60 was put down to recipient T cells and intrathymic progenitors that had survived conditioning. Over the following months the frequencies of hyperexpanded clones went down, and after one year T-cell counts and TCRbeta diversity were mostly credited to newly produced T cells. Apparently early alphabetaT-cell count recovery about two months after transplant reportedly relied on only several hundred rapidly expanded clones derived from non-depleted graft cells.

Many counts were recorded for this clonotype. The specificity of this receptor is unknown. The input lacks base qualities; no much larger clone sits a single base away. The sample's treatment or condition, from its label and the paper: allogeneic hematopoietic cell transplantation with graft depleted of TCRalphabeta T cells and CD19 B cells. Transplant recipients were children who received TCRalphabeta/CD19-depleted allogeneic hematopoietic cell grafts. Libraries were prepared through PCR. Sequencing was performed on an Illumina HiSeq 2500. To normalize quantification of the TCRbeta repertoire, the TCR libraries were built with molecular barcoding that relied on unique molecular identifiers. TCRdb handled the public reads itself, with Q25 trimming in fastp and clone calling in MiXCR, and kept productive beta chains. Each record represents a unique CDR3 protein, reported with the most common genes and DNA among its rows. The sample contains 150,000 to 200,000 distinct CDR3 sequences, 8.5% to 14% of them found a single time. 13% of the sample comes from the top ten.

V loses 0 bases at its end and J loses 4 bases; junction bases beyond the gene matches: 6. Reading from cysteine to phenylalanine, the CDR3 counts 16 amino acids. Kept here is only the CDR3 DNA, which spans 48 bases and is read in frame from base 1. Taken from the germline V gene, the CDR1 and CDR2 loops are SGHRS and YFSETQ. The chain was built from TRBV5-1 and TRBJ2-2, with 7 junctional bases fitting TRBD2. The clonotype was recovered from a boy younger than 10 with acute myeloid leukemia, due to receive a stem cell transplant. The starting material was PBMCs, obtained before TCRalphabeta/CD19-depleted stem cell transplant. This receptor has the CDR3 CASSLGAGEGTGELFF. The DNA is TGCGCCAGCAGCTTGGGTGCGGGAGAAGGCACCGGGGAGCTGTTTTTT. Outside the CDR3, residues come from the reference TRBV5-1 and TRBJ2-2 proteins, so the full variable domain is: KAGVTQTPRYLIKTRGQQVTLSCSPISGHRSVSWYQQTPGQGLQFLFEYFSETQRNKGNFPGRFSGRQFSNSRSEMNVSTLELGDSALYLCASSLGAGEGTGELFFGEGSRLTVL.